These 19 T cell receptor beta chains were all obtained from the same sample, sequenced in a study of radiotherapy plus CTLA-4 blockade in lung cancer. Sequencing used immunoSEQ multiplex PCR; TCRdb keeps in-frame clones, though not all of them. This sample yields over 85,000 clones, of which 85% to 90% are seen a single time; under 5.5% belongs to the top ten. Sample: peripheral blood, taken from a patient treated with radiotherapy plus ipilimumab. The receptors derive from a human donor with non-small cell lung cancer that progressed on radiotherapy plus ipilimumab.

The CDR3 region is CASSLSGSSYEQYF. In DNA, the CDR3 is TGTGCCAGCAGTCTTAGCGGGAGCTCCTACGAGCAGTACTTC. This sequence joins TRBV7-2 and TRBJ2-7, with 9 bases aligning to TRBD2. CDR3 length: 14 residues. Germline CDR1 is SGHTA and CDR2 is FQGNSA. J was trimmed by 0 bases and V by 6 bases; bases with no gene match: 3.

The chain uses TRBV5-1 and TRBJ2-3, with D possibly being TRBD1 (5 bases). Per germline, CDR1 SGHRS and CDR2 YFSETQ. The V and J ends lost 1 base and 2 bases respectively, with 11 bases between them. This CDR3 spans 15 amino acids. Here the CDR3 DNA reads TGCGCCAGCAGCTTGCAGGGAACCATCACAGATACGCAGTATTTT. Translation: CASSLQGTITDTQYF.

This chain connects TRBV4-1 to TRBJ1-4; no clear D gene. CDR3 length: 14 amino acids. CDR1 MGHRA and CDR2 YSYEKL come from the germline V gene. V gave up 3 bases and J gave up 8 bases, with 13 bases separating them. CDR3 DNA: TGCGCCAGCAGCCAGGATCCGGGAGACGAAAAACTGTTTTTT. Its protein is CASSQDPGDEKLFF.

The J gene is TRBJ2-2, the V gene TRBV5-4; unclear D gene. Germline lookup yields CDR1 SGHNT and CDR2 YYREEE (reference sequence). V lost 3 bases and J 4 bases, leaving 10 bases between the germline ends. This CDR3 region has 14 residues. Here the CDR3 reads CASSSVTVTGELFF. For the CDR3, the DNA is TGTGCCAGCAGCTCCGTAACGGTCACCGGGGAGCTGTTTTTT.

A note on this clone: The same CDR3 can be traced to other DNA sequences in this sample. The V call is TRBV9, the J call TRBJ2-7, with D perhaps given as TRBD1 or TRBD2 (5 bases each). CDR1 SGDLS and CDR2 YYNGEE come from the germline V gene. V lost 0 bases, J lost 3 bases, and 13 bases lay in between. CDR3 length equals 15 residues. The CDR3 coding sequence is TGTGCCAGCAGCGTAGGGTGGGGACGGGACTACGAGCAGTACTTC. This encodes CASSVGWGRDYEQYF.

V usage is TRBV19 and J usage is TRBJ2-1; 7 bases line up with TRBD2. This CDR3 has 15 residues. Germline CDR1 LNHDA, CDR2 SQIVND (reference sequence). The V and J ends lost 4 bases and 1 base, in that order; junction bases with no gene match: 4. CDR3 DNA: TGTGCCAGTAGTAGCGGGAGTTGGTCCTACAATGAGCAGTTCTTC. This translates into CASSSGSWSYNEQFF.

In its sample, this clone was seen once. The chain joins TRBV19 to TRBJ1-5; a weak D match, TRBD1 (5 bases). V lost 7 bases to trimming and J lost 0 bases, with 19 bases between them. The germline V gene encodes CDR1 LNHDA and CDR2 SQIVND (reference sequence). The CDR3 runs to 17 residues. CDR3 nucleotides: TGTGCCAGTAACCCCATGAAAAGGGGATATAGCAATCAGCCCCAGCATTTT. Its protein product is CASNPMKRGYSNQPQHF.

The gene calls are TRBV7-6 and TRBJ1-1; D not resolved. Germline V gene data show CDR1 as SGHVS and CDR2 as FNYEAQ. Trimming left V 2 bases short and J 1 base short, with 5 bases between. The CDR3 runs to 13 residues. The CDR3 nucleotides are TGTGCCAGCAGCTTACTAGGGAACACTGAAGCTTTCTTT. Translation gives CASSLLGNTEAFF.

The chain employs TRBV11-1 and TRBJ1-1; D call uncertain. From germline, CDR1 is SGHAT and CDR2 FQDESV (reference sequence). The CDR3 is made up of 13 amino acids. Trimming shortened V by 5 bases and J by 2 bases, and 9 bases separated the two germline ends. DNA for the CDR3: TGTGCCAGCAGCCAGGCGTTAAACACTGAAGCTTTCTTT. This encodes CASSQALNTEAFF.

The CDR3 here is CASSLPEGGHHEQYF. In DNA, the CDR3 is TGTGCCAGCAGCCTACCCGAGGGGGGGCATCACGAGCAGTACTTC. The chain combines TRBV5-6 with TRBJ2-7; D is perhaps TRBD2 (7 bases). This CDR3 contains 15 residues. The V gene's germline CDR1 is SGHDT and CDR2 YYEEEE. Between the trimmed V and J ends, which lost 4 bases and 5 bases, there was a span of 19 bases.

This chain links TRBV7-8 with TRBJ2-7; 14 bases line up with TRBD2. The CDR3 has 20 amino acids. Germline assignment: CDR1 SGHVS and CDR2 FQNEAQ. Germline trimming cut 5 bases from V and 0 bases from J; bases unmatched to any gene: 15. DNA for the CDR3: TGTGCCAGCAGCCGAGGAGTGGGACTAGCGGGAGTAGGGTCCTCCTACGAGCAGTACTTC. Translated: CASSRGVGLAGVGSSYEQYF.

The chain uses TRBV27 and TRBJ1-1; D unresolved. The CDR3 length is 17 residues. Trimming cost V 5 bases and J 0 bases, with 19 bases left between them. Germline V CDR1 and CDR2: MNHEY, SMNVEV (reference sequence). CDR3 region: CASSPTPGDLMNTEAFF. The CDR3 nucleotides are TGTGCCAGCAGTCCGACCCCCGGAGACCTAATGAACACTGAAGCTTTCTTT.

The chain carries TRBV2 and TRBJ1-4; TRBD1 matches at 9 bases. V lost 7 bases to trimming and J lost 7 bases; unmatched junction nucleotides: 13. This CDR3 has 16 residues. Germline CDR1 reads SNHLY; CDR2 reads FYNNEI. CDR3 nucleotides: TGTGCCAGCAAATCACTCAAGGGACAGGGCACTGAAAAACTGTTTTTT. Amino acids: CASKSLKGQGTEKLFF.

On this clone itself: This same CDR3 is encoded by further DNA sequences in the sample. The chain couples TRBV30 to TRBJ1-2; D unclear. Trimming took 0 bases from V and 4 from J, leaving 6 bases between them. The CDR3 has 12 amino acids. Germline V CDR1 and CDR2: GTSNPN, SVGIG (reference sequence). The CDR3 is CAWSVSSYGYTF. The CDR3 DNA follows: TGTGCCTGGAGTGTAAGCAGCTATGGCTACACCTTC. The full variable domain, completed using reference TRBV30 and TRBJ1-2, is SQTIHQWPATLVQPVGSPLSLECTVEGTSNPNLYWYRQAAGRGLQLLFYSVGIGQISSEVPQNLSASRPQDRQFILSSKKLLLSDSGFYLCAWSVSSYGYTFGSGTRLTVV.

The chain is built from TRBV7-9 and TRBJ2-3; 7 bases are a match to TRBD1. Germline CDR1 and CDR2: SEHNR and FQNEAQ (reference sequence). The J segment lost 2 bases and the V segment lost 5 bases, leaving 7 bases of the junction unmatched. This CDR3 region has 15 residues. The CDR3 DNA reads as TGTGCCAGCAGCCCAGGGACAGAACCCACAGATACGCAGTATTTT. Translation gives CASSPGTEPTDTQYF.

The CDR3 spells CASSWAAGGPAETQYF. DNA for the CDR3: TGTGCCAGCAGCTGGGCGGCAGGGGGGCCAGCAGAGACCCAGTACTTC. V is TRBV11-2 and J is TRBJ2-5; D is possibly TRBD1 (7 bases). This CDR3 contains 16 residues. Germline V gene data show CDR1 as SGHAT and CDR2 as FQNNGV. Trimming left V 4 bases short and J 4 bases short, with 19 bases between.

The chain uses TRBV2 and TRBJ1-1; D call uncertain. Trimming took off 6 bases at V and 4 bases at J, with 15 bases between the two ends. The germline V gene encodes CDR1 SNHLY and CDR2 FYNNEI. The CDR3 totals 14 residues. The CDR3 region is CASRDGRSATEAFF. CDR3 coding DNA: TGTGCCAGCAGAGATGGACGGTCGGCCACTGAAGCTTTCTTT.

This chain links TRBV6-5 with TRBJ2-5, with D unresolved. V dropped 8 bases and J dropped 9 bases, with 13 bases sitting between them. Germline CDR1 and CDR2: MNHEY and SVGAGI. This CDR3 has 11 amino acids. CDR3 loop: CASHTHTAQYF. CDR3 nucleotides: TGTGCCAGCCACACCCATACGGCCCAGTACTTC.

The chain couples TRBV18 to TRBJ1-2, with a possible D match to TRBD1 (5 bases). The CDR3 is made up of 16 amino acids. Trimming took off 2 bases at V and 5 bases at J, with 18 bases between the two ends. The germline gives CDR1 KGHSH, CDR2 LQKENI. The CDR3 DNA sequence: TGTGCCAGCTCACCATGGGCAGGGATCCCACCGTATGGCTACACCTTC. As protein: CASSPWAGIPPYGYTF.